One sample yielded the 29 T cell receptor beta chains listed below, sequenced in a study of Ad26.COV2.S vaccination and SARS-CoV-2 variants. The sample's treatment: around 19 received Ad26.COV2.S at low or high dose, single or two shots; several received placebo; per-sample allocation not given. Specimens were obtained on day 63 following the first vaccine or placebo injection. Repertoires were generated with immunoSEQ multiplex PCR, while TCRdb's copy carries only in-frame clones and drops some. Of about 410,000 clones in the sample, roughly 90% were seen once. This specimen was peripheral blood, taken in a trial of Ad26.COV2.S vaccine versus placebo. The receptors come from a person between 18 and 65 years old who received the Ad26.COV2.S COVID-19 vaccine or a placebo.

The chain recombines TRBV29-1 with TRBJ2-3; TRBD2 might be the D (6 bases). CDR3 length equals 15 residues. With 6 bases removed from V and 2 bases from J, the gap between germline ends came to 18 bases. The V gene's germline CDR1 is SQVTM and CDR2 ANQGSEA. The CDR3: CSVSPGLQITDTQYF. The DNA for the CDR3 is TGCAGCGTCTCACCGGGACTGCAGATCACAGATACGCAGTATTTT.

The chain has TRBV21-1 and TRBJ1-5. TRBV21-1 represents a pseudogene. The CDR3 is 14 amino acids. CDR3 residues: CASSNRTVNQPQHF. In nucleotides, the CDR3 is TGTGCCAGCAGCAACCGGACGGTCAATCAGCCCCAGCATTTT.

CDR3 sequence reads: CASSWTSGQETQYF. In DNA, the CDR3 is TGTGCCAGCAGTTGGACTAGCGGCCAAGAGACCCAGTACTTC. The rearrangement joins TRBV6-2 or TRBV6-3 to TRBJ2-5, with 10 bases that match TRBD2. Germline CDR1 reads MNHEY; CDR2 reads SVGEGT. The CDR3 covers 14 residues. After removal of 4 bases from V and 1 base from J, the junction contained 0 bases not matched to a gene.

This chain joins TRBV6-5 and TRBJ1-5; D ambiguous. The CDR3 extends over 13 amino acids. The germline V and J ends were trimmed by 7 bases and 2 bases, with 9 bases remaining between them. From germline, CDR1 is MNHEY and CDR2 SVGAGI. In nucleotides, the CDR3 is TGTGCCAGCACGGTAGGAGGCAATCAGCCCCAGCATTTT. Its protein is CASTVGGNQPQHF.

This sequence joins TRBV6-6 and TRBJ1-1; 10 bases fit TRBD1. Germline CDR1 MNHNY, CDR2 SVGAGI (reference sequence). Unmatched junction bases numbered 9, after V lost 5 bases and J lost 6 bases. The CDR3 runs 15 residues. CDR3 sequence reads: CASSPRQGALSEAFF. For the CDR3, the DNA is TGTGCCAGCAGTCCGCGACAGGGGGCGTTGTCTGAAGCTTTCTTT.

This clone appeared once. This sequence joins TRBV2 and TRBJ2-5; 7 bases match TRBD1. The length of the CDR3 is 19 residues. With V trimmed by 0 bases and J by 0 bases, 13 bases remained unmatched. Looked up from germline, CDR1 is SNHLY and CDR2 is FYNNEI. Written as DNA, the CDR3 is TGTGCCAGCAGTGAAGCGCTTCGAAGGCTAGGACAGGACCAAGAGACCCAGTACTTC. Its translation: CASSEALRRLGQDQETQYF. The variable domain in full, completed from reference TRBV2 and TRBJ2-5, reads EPEVTQTPSHQVTQMGQEVILRCVPISNHLYFYWYRQILGQKVEFLVSFYNNEISEKSEIFDDQFSVERPDGSNFTLKIRSTKLEDSAMYFCASSEALRRLGQDQETQYFGPGTRLLVL.

The V call is TRBV6-5, the J call TRBJ2-7; 7 bases agree with TRBD2. The junction had 9 bases not matched to a gene; V was cut back by 6 bases and J by 4 bases. The length of the CDR3 is 14 residues. The germline gives CDR1 MNHEY, CDR2 SVGAGI. DNA for the CDR3: TGTGCCAGCAGGAAGCCCGGGGGGATTTACGAGCAGTACTTC. The encoded protein is CASRKPGGIYEQYF.

The CDR3 DNA sequence: TGCGCCAGCAGCCGAAGGACAGGCTCTGGAAACACCATATATTTT. Translation gives CASSRRTGSGNTIYF. The gene calls are TRBV4-3 and TRBJ1-3, with 7 bases fitting TRBD1. The CDR3 length is 15 residues. CDR1 is LGHNA and CDR2 is YSLEER in the germline V gene. Unmatched junction bases numbered 3, after V lost 4 bases and J lost 0 bases.

This clone has just one count. The CDR3 DNA reads TGTGCCAGCAGACCCGGCTTTCTAGCGGGGTTCAATGAGCAGTTCTTC. Its protein product is CASRPGFLAGFNEQFF. The chain combines TRBV11-2 with TRBJ2-1; 9 bases are shared with TRBD2. CDR1 is SGHAT and CDR2 is FQNNGV in the germline V gene. The CDR3 covers 16 residues. J gave up 6 bases and V 6 bases, and 12 bases lay outside the gene matches.

V and J are TRBV18 and TRBJ2-5; D may be TRBD2 (5 bases). Between the trimmed V and J ends, which lost 6 bases and 4 bases, there was a span of 12 bases. From germline, CDR1 is KGHSH and CDR2 LQKENI. The CDR3 length is 13 residues. The CDR3 region has the DNA TGTGCCAGCTCCTTGAACCGGGGAGAGACCCAGTACTTC. Translating gives CASSLNRGETQYF.

This chain joins TRBV3-1 (or the pseudogene TRBV3-2) and TRBJ1-2, with 8 bases fitting TRBD1. Germline CDR1 and CDR2: LGHDT and YNNKEL (reference sequence). This CDR3 spans 13 amino acids. V lost 4 bases and J lost 8; bases outside the gene matches: 6. The CDR3: CASSLTDRGGYTF. The CDR3, as DNA: TGTGCCAGCAGCCTTACTGACAGGGGCGGCTACACCTTC.

This clone was detected only a few times. V gene TRBV29-1 combines with J gene TRBJ2-3; TRBD2 is a possible D gene (6 bases). The CDR3 extends over 14 amino acids. With 7 bases removed from V and 2 bases from J, the gap between germline ends came to 16 bases. Germline CDR1 and CDR2: SQVTM and ANQGSEA. The CDR3 region has the DNA TGCAGCGCCCAAAAGGCGGGGACCACAGATACGCAGTATTTT. It specifies CSAQKAGTTDTQYF.

J is TRBJ2-7 and V is TRBV6-5, with a possible D match to TRBD1 (6 bases). CDR1 is MNHEY, CDR2 SVGAGI, per germline. The CDR3 spans 15 residues. V was clipped by 6 bases and J by 2 bases, with 17 bases between them. The CDR3: CASSPLRDIAYEQYF. CDR3 sequence (DNA): TGTGCCAGCAGCCCCTTACGGGACATTGCCTACGAGCAGTACTTC.

The rearrangement links TRBV6-5 to TRBJ1-4, with 8 bases aligning to TRBD1. The CDR3 totals 15 residues. Unmatched junction bases numbered 11, after V lost 6 bases and J lost 8 bases. Germline CDR1 is MNHEY and CDR2 is SVGAGI. For the CDR3, the DNA is TGTGCCAGCAGCCCAACGACAGGGGTTGGGGAAAAACTGTTTTTT. Its protein product is CASSPTTGVGEKLFF.

This chain connects TRBV7-9 to TRBJ2-1; D gene unclear. V lost 11 bases and J lost 0, with 17 bases in between. Germline values: CDR1 SEHNR, CDR2 FQNEAQ (reference sequence). This CDR3 has 15 amino acids. CDR3 in amino acids: CAATRTESSYNEQFF. The CDR3 DNA is TGTGCCGCCACCCGTACAGAGAGCTCCTACAATGAGCAGTTCTTC.

This chain connects TRBV7-9 to TRBJ1-1; TRBD1 aligns across 8 bases. V trimming: 3 bases; J trimming: 1 base; junction bases outside the gene matches: 4. The CDR3 is 15 amino acids. Germline V gene lookup returns CDR1 SEHNR and CDR2 FQNEAQ (reference sequence). The CDR3 region is CASSFGDRPNTEAFF. Written as DNA, the CDR3 is TGTGCCAGCAGCTTTGGGGACAGGCCGAACACTGAAGCTTTCTTT.

The rearrangement uses TRBV9 and TRBJ2-2; D uncertain. There are 14 residues in the CDR3. From germline, CDR1 is SGDLS and CDR2 YYNGEE. Trimming removed 0 bases from V and 4 bases from J, with 7 bases in between. CDR3 DNA: TGTGCCAGCAGCGTAGGAGGTAGCACCGGGGAGCTGTTTTTT. This encodes CASSVGGSTGELFF.

This sequence joins TRBV11-3 and TRBJ2-3; 7 nucleotides agree with TRBD2. V shed 5 bases, J shed 8 bases, and the junction held 4 bases outside the gene matches. The CDR3 runs 12 residues. The germline gives CDR1 SGHNT, CDR2 YENEEA. The CDR3 sequence: CASSQPGGTQYF. The DNA of the CDR3 is TGTGCCAGCAGCCAACCGGGAGGTACGCAGTATTTT.

The J gene is TRBJ2-1, the V gene TRBV3-1 (or the pseudogene TRBV3-2), with D uncertain. The CDR3 consists of 16 residues. Germline CDR1 LGHDT, CDR2 YNNKEL (reference sequence). Between the trimmed V and J ends, which lost 3 bases and 0 bases, there was a span of 12 bases. CDR3 coding DNA: TGTGCCAGCAGCCACGAGAAGCCAAACTCCTACAATGAGCAGTTCTTC. Protein sequence: CASSHEKPNSYNEQFF.

This chain joins TRBV19 and TRBJ1-2; D remains ambiguous. V dropped 3 bases and J dropped 1 base, with 3 bases sitting between them. Germline V gene sequence: CDR1 LNHDA, CDR2 SQIVND (reference sequence). The CDR3 loop spans 12 amino acids. DNA of the CDR3: TGTGCCAGTAGTATCAGTAACTATGGCTACACCTTC. It is translated as CASSISNYGYTF.

This rearrangement joins TRBV27 to TRBJ1-1; perhaps TRBD1 as D (6 bases). The germline gives CDR1 MNHEY, CDR2 SMNVEV (reference sequence). Trimming removed 9 bases from V and 1 base from J, with 15 bases in between. The CDR3 is 14 residues long. The CDR3 is CASASGTSNTEAFF. CDR3 nucleotides: TGTGCCAGTGCATCCGGGACATCGAACACTGAAGCTTTCTTT.

The V call is TRBV30, the J call TRBJ1-6, with a possible D match to TRBD1 (5 bases). There are 15 residues in the CDR3. Per germline, CDR1 GTSNPN and CDR2 SVGIG (reference sequence). The ends were cut back, 3 bases at V and 0 bases at J, with 9 bases in the middle. CDR3 bases: TGTGCCTGGAGGGGGCAGAGCTCCTATAATTCACCCCTCCACTTT. This translates into CAWRGQSSYNSPLHF.

The chain uses TRBV28 and TRBJ2-3; D uncertain. The germline V gene has CDR1 MDHEN and CDR2 SYDVKM. The CDR3 extends over 12 amino acids. V lost 6 bases, J lost 6 bases, and 10 bases lay in between. The CDR3 here is CASSPGWDTQYF. The CDR3 DNA reads TGTGCCAGCAGCCCAGGATGGGATACGCAGTATTTT. The whole variable domain, remainder taken from reference TRBV28 and TRBJ2-3, is DVKVTQSSRYLVKRTGEKVFLECVQDMDHENMFWYRQDPGLGLRLIYFSYDVKMKEKGDIPEGYSVSREKKERFSLILESASTNQTSMYLCASSPGWDTQYFGPGTRLTVL.

The chain couples TRBV19 to TRBJ2-1, with D possibly TRBD1 on 7 matching bases. The V end was cut by 1 base, the J end by 8 bases, with 15 bases between. From germline, CDR1 is LNHDA and CDR2 SQIVND (reference sequence). This CDR3 is built from 15 residues. The CDR3 sequence is CASSIAPEGAYEQFF. CDR3 nucleotide sequence: TGTGCCAGTAGTATAGCCCCGGAGGGGGCCTATGAGCAGTTCTTC. Full variable domain (missing parts from reference TRBV19 and TRBJ2-1): DGGITQSPKYLFRKEGQNVTLSCEQNLNHDAMYWYRQDPGQGLRLIYYSQIVNDFQKGDIAEGYSVSREKKESFPLTVTSAQKNPTAFYLCASSIAPEGAYEQFFGPGTRLTVL.

There are a few counts of this clone. Mismatch with germline at one junction end may stem from a read error. The chain has TRBV20-1 and TRBJ1-2, with a possible D match to TRBD1 (5 bases). CDR3 size: 10 residues. In germline, CDR1 is DFQATT, CDR2 SNEGSKA (reference sequence). DNA for the CDR3: TGCAGTGCTAGATCTCAGGGCTTCACCTTC. Translated: CSARSQGFTF.

The V and J genes are TRBV18 and TRBJ2-7; TRBD1 matches 7 bases. Looked up from germline, CDR1 is KGHSH and CDR2 is LQKENI. There are 14 residues in the CDR3. Unmatched junction bases numbered 3, after V lost 4 bases and J lost 0 bases. Here the CDR3 reads CASSRDRTSYEQYF. CDR3 in DNA: TGTGCCAGCTCACGGGACAGAACCTCCTACGAGCAGTACTTC.

V is TRBV19 and J is TRBJ1-6; D perhaps matches TRBD1 (6 bases). The CDR3 sequence is 16 residues long. The V and J ends lost 3 bases and 2 bases respectively, with 11 bases between them. CDR1 and CDR2 (germline): LNHDA, SQIVND (reference sequence). CDR3 DNA sequence: TGTGCCAGTAGTATTACAGGGCCGGCCTATAATTCACCCCTCCACTTT. Residues: CASSITGPAYNSPLHF.

The J gene is TRBJ1-5, the V gene TRBV2; tentative D call: TRBD1 (5 bases). CDR3 length: 15 amino acids. Deletions cut 2 bases from V and 6 bases from J, with 14 bases between. Germline V gene data show CDR1 as SNHLY and CDR2 as FYNNEI. The CDR3 sequence is CASSERVRGGQPQHF. CDR3 nucleotides: TGTGCCAGCAGTGAACGAGTAAGGGGAGGTCAGCCCCAGCATTTT.

CDR3 residues: CAWSVSGKNIQYF. CDR3 DNA: TGTGCCTGGAGTGTGAGTGGCAAAAACATTCAGTACTTC. The chain employs TRBV30 and TRBJ2-4; no definite D call. The CDR3 has 13 residues. The germline V gene has CDR1 GTSNPN and CDR2 SVGIG (reference sequence). Trimming shortened V by 0 bases and J by 3 bases, and 6 bases separated the two germline ends.